One sample yielded the 11 T cell receptor beta chains listed below, sequenced in a study of cytomegalovirus exposure and HLA in healthy donors. Assay: immunoSEQ multiplex PCR; the TCRdb copy retains only in-frame clones and omits some. This repertoire shows about 120,000 clones, roughly 90% found once; its top ten account for about 6%. The sequenced sample was PBMCs. These receptors originate from a woman between 18 and 29 years old in good health and CMV-seropositive.

In this sample, this clone turned up once. V gene TRBV7-6 combines with J gene TRBJ2-2; 10 bases are shared with TRBD2. The junction had 2 bases not matched to a gene; V was cut back by 1 base and J by 6 bases. The CDR3 loop spans 15 amino acids. Germline CDR1 and CDR2: SGHVS and FNYEAQ. The CDR3 DNA reads as TGTGCCAGCAGCTTAGTGCTAGCGGGGGCCGGGGAGCTGTTTTTT. This gives the protein CASSLVLAGAGELFF.

This chain uses TRBV4-1 with TRBJ2-2; TRBD2 matches 7 bases. The germline gives CDR1 MGHRA, CDR2 YSYEKL. V lost 4 bases and J lost 4; bases outside the gene matches: 6. The CDR3 loop spans 15 amino acids. Written as DNA, the CDR3 is TGCGCCAGCAGCCTGGGGGGGACGGCCACCGGGGAGCTGTTTTTT. As protein: CASSLGGTATGELFF.

The chain joins TRBV10-3 to TRBJ1-1; tentative D call: TRBD1 (6 bases). This CDR3 spans 14 amino acids. V dropped 4 bases and J dropped 2 bases, with 11 bases sitting between them. Germline values: CDR1 ENHRY, CDR2 SYGVKD. In nucleotides, the CDR3 is TGTGCCATCAGTGGGACAGAGTCTAACACTGAAGCTTTCTTT. As protein: CAISGTESNTEAFF.

The chain recombines TRBV28 with TRBJ1-1, with D perhaps matching TRBD1 (5 bases). V lost 6 bases to trimming and J lost 5 bases, with 7 bases between them. CDR1 is MDHEN and CDR2 is SYDVKM in the germline V gene. There are 11 residues in the CDR3. CDR3 coding DNA: TGTGCCAGCAGGACAGCGACTGAAGCTTTCTTT. Its translation is CASRTATEAFF.

This clone showed up just a few times. The genes are TRBV2 and TRBJ1-5, with 8 nucleotides matching TRBD1. This CDR3 spans 15 amino acids. Germline V gene data show CDR1 as SNHLY and CDR2 as FYNNEI. V dropped 6 bases and J dropped 0; count of bases not matched to a gene: 4. The CDR3 region is CASRGTGDSNQPQHF. The DNA of the CDR3 is TGTGCCAGCAGGGGGACAGGAGATAGCAATCAGCCCCAGCATTTT.

This clone was seen only a few times. CDR3 sequence (DNA): TGTGCCAGCAGTCGCGCGACAGGGCACACTGAAGCTTTCTTT. It yields the protein CASSRATGHTEAFF. The V and J genes are TRBV28 and TRBJ1-1; 7 bases match TRBD1. Germline CDR1 is MDHEN and CDR2 is SYDVKM. J gave up 3 bases and V 5 bases, and 6 bases lay outside the gene matches. The CDR3 runs to 14 residues.

The V and J genes are TRBV10-3 and TRBJ1-2; possible D gene TRBD1, 6 bases. CDR1 is ENHRY and CDR2 is SYGVKD in the germline V gene. Between the trimmed V and J ends, which lost 6 bases and 2 bases, there was a span of 13 bases. The CDR3 runs to 14 residues. The CDR3 here is CAIRRDITNYGYTF. The CDR3 nucleotides are TGTGCCATCAGACGGGACATTACCAACTATGGCTACACCTTC.

The chain is built from TRBV18 and TRBJ2-7; 8 nucleotides match TRBD1. The CDR3 extends over 15 amino acids. Germline loops: CDR1 KGHSH, CDR2 LQKENI. Germline trimming cut 4 bases from V and 0 bases from J; bases unmatched to any gene: 5. The CDR3 bases are TGTGCCAGCTCACGGACAGGGCTGAGCTCCTACGAGCAGTACTTC. Translating gives CASSRTGLSSYEQYF.

In nucleotides, the CDR3 is TGTGCCAGCAGCTTAGAGGCGGGAAAGACAGATACGCAGTATTTT. This encodes CASSLEAGKTDTQYF. This chain uses TRBV7-6 with TRBJ2-3; D may be TRBD2 (6 bases). From germline, CDR1 is SGHVS and CDR2 FNYEAQ. Trimming shortened V by 1 base and J by 3 bases, and 11 bases separated the two germline ends. The CDR3 is 15 amino acids.

The gene calls are TRBV7-3 and TRBJ1-2; TRBD1 matches at 7 bases. The germline CDR1 and CDR2 sequences are SGHTA and FQGTGA. J gave up 8 bases and V 3 bases, and 6 bases lay outside the gene matches. The CDR3 loop spans 13 amino acids. CDR3 sequence reads: CASSFPTGRGYTF. CDR3 in DNA: TGTGCCAGCAGCTTCCCGACAGGGAGGGGCTACACCTTC.

The chain employs TRBV7-2 and TRBJ2-1; unclear D gene. Trimming left V 2 bases short and J 8 bases short, with 7 bases between. The germline gives CDR1 SGHTA, CDR2 FQGNSA. The length of the CDR3 is 12 residues. The CDR3 spells CASSLLNYEQFF. The CDR3 DNA reads TGTGCCAGCAGCTTACTTAATTATGAGCAGTTCTTC.